The 9 T cell receptor beta chains reported below all come from one sample, sequenced in a study of cytomegalovirus exposure and HLA in healthy donors. Only in-frame clones appear in the TCRdb table, and some are missing; sequencing was by immunoSEQ multiplex PCR. The table shows about 160,000 clones, with approximately 86% occurring only once. Sequencing used PBMCs. Receptor source: a woman in her late teens or twenties in good health and CMV-seronegative.

The chain has TRBV2 and TRBJ2-3; D may be TRBD2 (5 bases). The V gene lost 8 bases and the J gene lost 7 bases, with 16 bases spanning the gap. Germline CDR1 SNHLY, CDR2 FYNNEI. CDR3 size: 13 residues. Here the CDR3 reads CASGRAQRNTQYF. CDR3 DNA: TGTGCCAGCGGGAGAGCACAGCGGAATACGCAGTATTTT.

The chain recombines TRBV27 with TRBJ1-1, with unresolved D. CDR3 length: 16 residues. The V gene lost 1 base and the J gene lost 5 bases, with 17 bases spanning the gap. The germline V gene encodes CDR1 MNHEY and CDR2 SMNVEV (reference sequence). CDR3 protein: CASSLFPGSVSTEAFF. The CDR3 nucleotides are TGTGCCAGCAGTTTATTTCCAGGATCAGTCAGTACTGAAGCTTTCTTT.

This clone was observed a single time. The gene calls are TRBV6-1 and TRBJ1-4; the D is unclear. Trimming took off 7 bases at V and 5 bases at J, with 11 bases between the two ends. The CDR3 loop spans 13 amino acids. Germline assignment: CDR1 MNHNS and CDR2 SASEGT. The CDR3 DNA sequence: TGTGCCAGCAACACGGGTGGGAATGAAAAACTGTTTTTT. It codes for CASNTGGNEKLFF.

The rearrangement links TRBV27 to TRBJ2-3, with D possibly TRBD1 on 6 matching bases. Germline V lookup: CDR1 MNHEY, CDR2 SMNVEV (reference sequence). V was shortened by 5 bases and J by 4 bases, with 19 bases between the two germline ends. This CDR3 spans 16 amino acids. The CDR3 DNA reads as TGTGCCAGCAGTCTCTCCACAGGGAAGAGCGCAGATACGCAGTATTTT. Amino acids: CASSLSTGKSADTQYF.

This clone appeared a few times. The chain couples TRBV2 to TRBJ2-2; 9 bases map to TRBD2. The CDR3 is made up of 15 amino acids. Germline assignment: CDR1 SNHLY and CDR2 FYNNEI. V was pared by 7 bases and J by 5 bases, with 8 bases of the junction left unmatched. CDR3 residues: CASKREAPGTGELFF. CDR3 coding DNA: TGTGCCAGCAAGCGGGAGGCCCCGGGGACCGGGGAGCTGTTTTTT.

As to this clone: Other nucleotide sequences from this sample produce the same CDR3. V gene TRBV27 combines with J gene TRBJ2-7, with D perhaps TRBD2 (5 bases). V was shortened by 0 bases and J by 0 bases, with 6 bases between the two germline ends. Germline V CDR1 and CDR2: MNHEY, SMNVEV (reference sequence). This CDR3 spans 14 amino acids. The CDR3 DNA reads as TGTGCCAGCAGTTTATCGGGGAGCTCCTACGAGCAGTACTTC. It specifies CASSLSGSSYEQYF.

The J gene is TRBJ1-2, the V gene TRBV9; the D is unclear. Germline V gene lookup returns CDR1 SGDLS and CDR2 YYNGEE. The CDR3 loop spans 14 amino acids. With 0 bases removed from V and 2 bases from J, the gap between germline ends came to 8 bases. DNA of the CDR3: TGTGCCAGCAGCGTAGATTCCGCGAACTATGGCTACACCTTC. This encodes CASSVDSANYGYTF.

The chain recombines TRBV5-6 with TRBJ2-5; tentative D call: TRBD1 (5 bases). In germline, CDR1 is SGHDT, CDR2 YYEEEE. V shed 1 base and J shed 8 bases, with 6 bases lying between them. The length of the CDR3 is 11 residues. The CDR3 sequence: CASSLRGTQYF. The CDR3 region has the DNA TGTGCCAGCAGCTTGAGGGGTACCCAGTACTTC.

The rearrangement uses TRBV5-1 and TRBJ2-5, with TRBD1 matching over 9 bases. Germline assignment: CDR1 SGHRS and CDR2 YFSETQ. V gave up 9 bases and J gave up 5 bases; unmatched junction bases: 11. The CDR3 length is 14 residues. This chain's CDR3 is CATTKGQGGETQYF. The CDR3 DNA reads TGCGCCACCACCAAGGGACAGGGAGGGGAGACCCAGTACTTC.